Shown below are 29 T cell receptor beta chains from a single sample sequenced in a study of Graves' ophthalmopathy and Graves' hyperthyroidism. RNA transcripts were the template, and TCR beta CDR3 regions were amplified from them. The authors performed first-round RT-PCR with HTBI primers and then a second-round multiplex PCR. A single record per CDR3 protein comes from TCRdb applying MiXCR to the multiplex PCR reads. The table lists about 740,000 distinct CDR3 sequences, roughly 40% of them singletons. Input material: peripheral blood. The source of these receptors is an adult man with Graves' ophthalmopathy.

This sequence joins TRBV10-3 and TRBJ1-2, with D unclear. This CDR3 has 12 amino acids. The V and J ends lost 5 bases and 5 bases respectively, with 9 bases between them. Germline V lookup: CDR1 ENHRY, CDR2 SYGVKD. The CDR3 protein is CAISYEIYGYTF. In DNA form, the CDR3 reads TGTGCCATCAGTTACGAAATTTATGGCTACACCTTC.

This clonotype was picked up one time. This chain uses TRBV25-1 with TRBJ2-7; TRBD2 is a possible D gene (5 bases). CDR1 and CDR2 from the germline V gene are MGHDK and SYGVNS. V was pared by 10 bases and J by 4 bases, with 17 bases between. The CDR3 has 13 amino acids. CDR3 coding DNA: TGTGCCACCATTGGGCCCCTAGCATACGAGCAGTACTTC. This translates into CATIGPLAYEQYF.

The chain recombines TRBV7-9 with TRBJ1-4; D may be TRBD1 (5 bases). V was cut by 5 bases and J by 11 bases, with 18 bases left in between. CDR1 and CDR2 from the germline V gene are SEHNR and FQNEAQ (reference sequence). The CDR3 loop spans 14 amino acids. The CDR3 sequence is CASSPGSTGRKLFF. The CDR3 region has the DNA TGTGCCAGCAGCCCCGGGAGCACAGGCCGCAAACTGTTTTTT.

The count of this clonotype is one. CDR3 nucleotide sequence: TGTGCTAGAGTAGCCCTGTCTGGGGCCAACGTCCTGACTTTC. Protein: CARVALSGANVLTF. The chain carries TRBV19 and TRBJ2-6; no firm D call. Germline CDR1 is LNHDA and CDR2 is SQIVND (reference sequence). This CDR3 has 14 residues.

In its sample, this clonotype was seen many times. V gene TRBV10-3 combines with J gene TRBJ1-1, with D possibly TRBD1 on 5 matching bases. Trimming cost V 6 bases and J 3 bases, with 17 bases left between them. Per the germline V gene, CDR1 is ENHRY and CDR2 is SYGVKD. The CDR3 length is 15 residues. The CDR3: CAISGVPGYDTEAFF. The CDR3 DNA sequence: TGTGCCATCAGCGGCGTACCAGGGTATGACACTGAAGCTTTCTTT.

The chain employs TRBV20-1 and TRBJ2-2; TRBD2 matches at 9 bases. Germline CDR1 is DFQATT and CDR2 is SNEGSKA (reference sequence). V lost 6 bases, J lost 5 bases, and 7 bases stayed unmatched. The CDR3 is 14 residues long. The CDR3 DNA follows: TGCAGTGCCCGAGGGCGGGGGGGAACCGGGGAGCTGTTTTTT. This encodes CSARGRGGTGELFF.

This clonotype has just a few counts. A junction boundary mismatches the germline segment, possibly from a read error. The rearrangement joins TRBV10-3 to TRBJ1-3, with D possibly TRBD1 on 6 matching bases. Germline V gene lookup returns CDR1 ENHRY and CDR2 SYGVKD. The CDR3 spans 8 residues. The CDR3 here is CAISGGGF. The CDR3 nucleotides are TGTGCCATCAGTGGAGGGGGTTTT.

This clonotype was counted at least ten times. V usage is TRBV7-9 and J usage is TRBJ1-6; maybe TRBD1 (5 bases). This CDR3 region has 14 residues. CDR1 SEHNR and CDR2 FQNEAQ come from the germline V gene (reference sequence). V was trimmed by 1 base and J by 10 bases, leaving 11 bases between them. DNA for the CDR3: TGTGCCAGCAGCTTAGGTGGGGCAGGGTCACCCCTCCACTTT. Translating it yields CASSLGGAGSPLHF.

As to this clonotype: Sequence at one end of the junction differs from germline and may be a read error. The CDR3 region has the DNA TGTGCCAGTAGTATTCGGGCAGGGGAAGAGAACACTGAAGCTCTCTTT. Translation gives CASSIRAGEENTEALF. The rearrangement links TRBV19 to TRBJ1-1, with D possibly matching TRBD1 (6 bases). The CDR3 is 16 residues long. Germline assignment: CDR1 LNHDA and CDR2 SQIVND (reference sequence).

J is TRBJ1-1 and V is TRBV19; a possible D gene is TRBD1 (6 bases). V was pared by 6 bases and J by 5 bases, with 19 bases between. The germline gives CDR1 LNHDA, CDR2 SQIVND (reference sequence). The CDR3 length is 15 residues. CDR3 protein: CASRTYRNRETEAFF. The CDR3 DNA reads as TGTGCCAGTAGAACGTACCGGAACAGGGAAACTGAAGCTTTCTTT.

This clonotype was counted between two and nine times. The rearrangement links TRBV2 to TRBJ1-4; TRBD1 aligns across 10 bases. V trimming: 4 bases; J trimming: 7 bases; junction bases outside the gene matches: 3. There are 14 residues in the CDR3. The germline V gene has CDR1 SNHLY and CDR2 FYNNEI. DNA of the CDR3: TGTGCCAGCAGTGGGGACAGGGGTATTGAAAAACTGTTTTTT. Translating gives CASSGDRGIEKLFF.

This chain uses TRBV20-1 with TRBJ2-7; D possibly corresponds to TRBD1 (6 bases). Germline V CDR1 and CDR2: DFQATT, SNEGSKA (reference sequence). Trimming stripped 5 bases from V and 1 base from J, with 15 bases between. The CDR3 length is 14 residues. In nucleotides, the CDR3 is TGCAGTGCTGGCCGGACAGCCTCGTCCTACGAGCAGTACTTC. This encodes CSAGRTASSYEQYF.

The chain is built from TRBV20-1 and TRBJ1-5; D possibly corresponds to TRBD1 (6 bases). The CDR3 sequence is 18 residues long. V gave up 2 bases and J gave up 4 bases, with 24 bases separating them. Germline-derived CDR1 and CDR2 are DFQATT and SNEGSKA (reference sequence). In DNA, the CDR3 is TGCAGTGCTAGACCCGGGACACGGGGTGGGGTTGGGAATCAGCCCCAGCATTTT. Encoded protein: CSARPGTRGGVGNQPQHF.

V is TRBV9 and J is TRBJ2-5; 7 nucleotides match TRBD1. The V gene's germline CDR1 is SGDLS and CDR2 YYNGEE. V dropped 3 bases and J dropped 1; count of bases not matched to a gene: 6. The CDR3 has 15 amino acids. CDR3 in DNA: TGTGCCAGCAGCGGACAGGGATGGGGCCAAGAGACCCAGTACTTC. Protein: CASSGQGWGQETQYF.

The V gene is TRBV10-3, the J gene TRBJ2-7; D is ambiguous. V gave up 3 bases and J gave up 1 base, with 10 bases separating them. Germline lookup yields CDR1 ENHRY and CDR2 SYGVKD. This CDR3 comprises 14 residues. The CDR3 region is CAISESAASYEQYF. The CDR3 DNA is TGTGCCATCAGTGAAAGTGCAGCTTCCTACGAGCAGTACTTC.

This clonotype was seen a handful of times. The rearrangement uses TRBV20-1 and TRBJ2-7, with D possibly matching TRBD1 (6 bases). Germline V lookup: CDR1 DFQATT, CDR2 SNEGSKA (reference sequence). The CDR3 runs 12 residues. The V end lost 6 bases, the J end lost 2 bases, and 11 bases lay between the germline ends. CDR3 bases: TGCAGTGCAGAGTACAGGGCCTACGAGCAGTACTTC. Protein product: CSAEYRAYEQYF.

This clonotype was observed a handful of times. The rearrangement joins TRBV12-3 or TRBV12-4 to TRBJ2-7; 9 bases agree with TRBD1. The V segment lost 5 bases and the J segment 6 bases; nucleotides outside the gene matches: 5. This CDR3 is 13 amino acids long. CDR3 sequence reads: CASSMTGGVEQYF. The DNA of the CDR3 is TGTGCCAGCAGTATGACAGGGGGGGTCGAGCAGTACTTC.

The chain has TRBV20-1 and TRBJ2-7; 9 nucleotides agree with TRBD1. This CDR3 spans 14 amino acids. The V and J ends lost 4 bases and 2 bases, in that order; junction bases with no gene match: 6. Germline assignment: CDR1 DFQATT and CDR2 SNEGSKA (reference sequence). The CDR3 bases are TGCAGTGCTATGCCGGGACAGGGAACCTACGAGCAGTACTTC. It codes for CSAMPGQGTYEQYF.

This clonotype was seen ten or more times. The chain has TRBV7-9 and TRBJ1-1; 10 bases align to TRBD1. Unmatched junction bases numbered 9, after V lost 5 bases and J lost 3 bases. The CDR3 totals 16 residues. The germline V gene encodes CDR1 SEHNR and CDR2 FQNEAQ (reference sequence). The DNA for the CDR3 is TGTGCCAGCAGCGTCGGGACAGGGGTTATACACACTGAAGCTTTCTTT. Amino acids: CASSVGTGVIHTEAFF.

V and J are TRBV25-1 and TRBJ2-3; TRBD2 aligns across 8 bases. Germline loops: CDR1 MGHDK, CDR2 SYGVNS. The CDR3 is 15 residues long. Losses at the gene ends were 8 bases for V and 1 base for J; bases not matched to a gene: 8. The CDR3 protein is CASGVRGAGTDTQYF. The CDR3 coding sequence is TGTGCCAGCGGAGTGCGGGGGGCAGGCACAGATACGCAGTATTTT. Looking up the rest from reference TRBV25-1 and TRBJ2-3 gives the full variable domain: EADIYQTPRYLVIGTGKKITLECSQTMGHDKMYWYQQDPGMELHLIHYSYGVNSTEKGDLSSESTVSRIRTEHFPLTLESARPSHTSQYLCASGVRGAGTDTQYFGPGTRLTVL.

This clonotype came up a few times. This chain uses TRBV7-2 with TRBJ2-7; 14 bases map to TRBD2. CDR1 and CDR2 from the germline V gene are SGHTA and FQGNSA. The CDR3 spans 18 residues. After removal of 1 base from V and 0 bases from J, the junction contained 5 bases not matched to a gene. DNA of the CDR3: TGTGCCAGCAGCTTAGTGACTAGCGGGAGGGTAAACTCCTACGAGCAGTACTTC. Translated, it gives CASSLVTSGRVNSYEQYF.

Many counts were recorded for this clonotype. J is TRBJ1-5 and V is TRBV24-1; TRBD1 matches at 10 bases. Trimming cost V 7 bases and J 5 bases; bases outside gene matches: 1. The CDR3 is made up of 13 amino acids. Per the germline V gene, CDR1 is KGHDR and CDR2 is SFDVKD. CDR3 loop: CATRGTGDQPQHF. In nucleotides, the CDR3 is TGTGCCACCAGAGGGACAGGGGATCAGCCCCAGCATTTT.

The CDR3 sequence is CASSAGAPSYEQYF. The DNA for the CDR3 is TGTGCCAGCAGTGCGGGGGCGCCTTCCTACGAGCAGTACTTC. The chain is built from TRBV7-2 and TRBJ2-7; maybe TRBD2 (7 bases). Germline CDR1 SGHTA, CDR2 FQGNSA. The V and J ends lost 6 bases and 1 base respectively, with 13 bases between them. The CDR3 contains 14 residues.

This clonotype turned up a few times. CDR3 sequence: CASSLGIVTEAFF. DNA for the CDR3: TGTGCCAGCAGTTTGGGGATCGTCACTGAAGCTTTCTTT. This chain links TRBV28 with TRBJ1-1, with D unresolved. The CDR3 contains 13 residues. Per the germline V gene, CDR1 is MDHEN and CDR2 is SYDVKM. V was trimmed by 3 bases and J by 4 bases, leaving 9 bases between them.

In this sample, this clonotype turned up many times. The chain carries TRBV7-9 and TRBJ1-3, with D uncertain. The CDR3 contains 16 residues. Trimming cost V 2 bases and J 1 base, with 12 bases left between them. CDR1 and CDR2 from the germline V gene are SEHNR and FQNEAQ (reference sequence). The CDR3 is CASSLRIGTSGNTIYF. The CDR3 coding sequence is TGTGCCAGCAGCTTACGGATCGGAACTTCTGGAAACACCATATATTTT. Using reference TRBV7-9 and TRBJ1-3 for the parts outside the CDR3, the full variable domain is DTGVSQNPRHKITKRGQNVTFRCDPISEHNRLYWYRQTLGQGPEFLTYFQNEAQLEKSRLLSDRFSAERPKGSFSTLEIQRTEQGDSAMYLCASSLRIGTSGNTIYFGEGSWLTVV.

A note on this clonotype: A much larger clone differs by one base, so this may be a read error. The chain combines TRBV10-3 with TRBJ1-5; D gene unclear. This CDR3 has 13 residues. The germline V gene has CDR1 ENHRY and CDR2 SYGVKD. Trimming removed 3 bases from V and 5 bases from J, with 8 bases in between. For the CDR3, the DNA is TGTGCCATCAGTGAAGATAGAGATCAGCCCCAGCATTTT. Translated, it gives CAISEDRDQPQHF.

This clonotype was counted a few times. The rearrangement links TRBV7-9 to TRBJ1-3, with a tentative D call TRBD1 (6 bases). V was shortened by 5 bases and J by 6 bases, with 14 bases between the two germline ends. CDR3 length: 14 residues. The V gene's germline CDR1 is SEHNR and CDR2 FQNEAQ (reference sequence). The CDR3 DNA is TGTGCCAGCAGCACGGCAGGGGAGGAAAACACCATATATTTT. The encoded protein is CASSTAGEENTIYF. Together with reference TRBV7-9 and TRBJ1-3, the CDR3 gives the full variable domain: DTGVSQNPRHKITKRGQNVTFRCDPISEHNRLYWYRQTLGQGPEFLTYFQNEAQLEKSRLLSDRFSAERPKGSFSTLEIQRTEQGDSAMYLCASSTAGEENTIYFGEGSWLTVV.

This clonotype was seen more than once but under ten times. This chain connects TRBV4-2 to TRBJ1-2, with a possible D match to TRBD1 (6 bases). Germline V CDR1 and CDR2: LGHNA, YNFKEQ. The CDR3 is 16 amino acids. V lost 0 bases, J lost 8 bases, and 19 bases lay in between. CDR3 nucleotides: TGTGCCAGCAGCCAAGATGGCGACAGGTCTCGGGGAGGCTACACCTTC. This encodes CASSQDGDRSRGGYTF.

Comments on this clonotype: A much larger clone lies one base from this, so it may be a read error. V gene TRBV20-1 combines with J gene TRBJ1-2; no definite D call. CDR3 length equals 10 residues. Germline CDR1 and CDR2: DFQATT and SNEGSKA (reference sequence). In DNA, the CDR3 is TGCAGTGCTAAAAGCTATGACTACACCTTC. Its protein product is CSAKSYDYTF.